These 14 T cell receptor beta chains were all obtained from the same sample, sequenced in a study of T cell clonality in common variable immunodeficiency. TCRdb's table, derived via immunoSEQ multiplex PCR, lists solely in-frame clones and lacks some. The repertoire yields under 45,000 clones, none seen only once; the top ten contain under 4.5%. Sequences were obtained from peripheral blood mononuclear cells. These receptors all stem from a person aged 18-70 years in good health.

CDR3 bases read: TGTGCCTGGAGTATGGCCTATGGC. Its translation is CAWSMAYG. The complete CDR3 protein is CAWSMAYGYTF. The genes are TRBV30 and TRBJ1-2; no firm D call. The CDR3 goes on 3 residues after the read ends, and that part is filled in from the germline J gene. This CDR3 region has 11 residues. V dropped 2 bases and J dropped 4 bases, with 5 bases sitting between them. Germline V gives CDR1 GTSNPN, CDR2 SVGIG (reference sequence).

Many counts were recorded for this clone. The CDR3 DNA, read in part, is TGTGCCAGCAGCCAACCCCGCCTAGCGGCCAGCACAGATACG. Protein sequence: CASSQPRLAASTDT. The CDR3 reads in full as CASSQPRLAASTDTQYF. The chain uses TRBV14 and TRBJ2-3; 7 bases are shared with TRBD2. The CDR3 end lies 3 residues beyond the end of the read and is filled in from the germline J gene. The germline V gene has CDR1 SGHDN and CDR2 FVKESK. This CDR3 has 17 amino acids. Unmatched junction bases numbered 8, after V lost 2 bases and J lost 0 bases.

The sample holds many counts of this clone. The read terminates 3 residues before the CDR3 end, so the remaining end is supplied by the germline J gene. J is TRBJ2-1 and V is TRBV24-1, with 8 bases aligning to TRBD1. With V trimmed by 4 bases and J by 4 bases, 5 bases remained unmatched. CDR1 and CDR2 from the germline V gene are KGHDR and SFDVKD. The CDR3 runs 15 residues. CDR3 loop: CATSDGTGRYNEQFF. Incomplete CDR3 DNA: TGTGCCACCAGTGACGGGACAGGCCGTTACAATGAG.

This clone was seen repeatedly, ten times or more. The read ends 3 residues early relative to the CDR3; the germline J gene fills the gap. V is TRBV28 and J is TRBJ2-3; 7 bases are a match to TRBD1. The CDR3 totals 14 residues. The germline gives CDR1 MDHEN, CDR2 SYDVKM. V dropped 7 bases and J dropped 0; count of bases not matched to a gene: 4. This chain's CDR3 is CASTRTGSTDTQYF. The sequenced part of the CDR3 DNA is TGTGCCAGCACCAGGACAGGAAGCACAGATACG.

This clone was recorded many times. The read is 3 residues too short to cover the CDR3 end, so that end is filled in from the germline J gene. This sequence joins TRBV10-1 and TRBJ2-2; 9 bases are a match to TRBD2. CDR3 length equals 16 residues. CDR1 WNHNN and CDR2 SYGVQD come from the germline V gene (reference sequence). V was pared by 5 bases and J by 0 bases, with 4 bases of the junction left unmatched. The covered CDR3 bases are TGCGCCAGCAGTCTTATAGCGGGAGCGAACACCGGGGAG. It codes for CASSLIAGANTGE. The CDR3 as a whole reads CASSLIAGANTGELFF.

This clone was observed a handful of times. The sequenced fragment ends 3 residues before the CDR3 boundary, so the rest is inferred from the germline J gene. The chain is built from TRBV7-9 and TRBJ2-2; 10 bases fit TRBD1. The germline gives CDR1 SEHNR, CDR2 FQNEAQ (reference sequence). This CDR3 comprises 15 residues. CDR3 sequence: CASSSPGQGPEKLFF. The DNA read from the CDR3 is TGTGCCAGCAGCTCCCCGGGACAGGGGCCGGAAAAG.

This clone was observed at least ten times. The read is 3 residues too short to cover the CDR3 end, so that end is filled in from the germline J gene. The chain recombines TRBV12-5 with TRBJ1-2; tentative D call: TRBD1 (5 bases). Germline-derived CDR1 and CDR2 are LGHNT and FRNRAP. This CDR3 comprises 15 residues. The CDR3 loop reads CASGPAGTADGGYTF. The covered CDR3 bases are TGTGCTAGTGGTCCTGCGGGGACTGCCGATGGCGGC. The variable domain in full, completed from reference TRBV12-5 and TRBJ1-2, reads DARVTQTPRHKVTEMGQEVTMRCQPILGHNTVFWYRQTMMQGLELLAYFRNRAPLDDSGMPKDRFSAEMPDATLATLKIQPSEPRDSAVYFCASGPAGTADGGYTFGSGTRLTVV.

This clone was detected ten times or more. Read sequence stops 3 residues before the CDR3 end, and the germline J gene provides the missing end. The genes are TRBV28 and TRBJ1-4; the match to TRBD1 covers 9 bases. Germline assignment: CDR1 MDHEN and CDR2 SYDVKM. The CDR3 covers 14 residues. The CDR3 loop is CASSFWDRVSPLFF. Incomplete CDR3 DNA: TGTGCCAGCAGTTTTTGGGACAGGGTTTCACCA. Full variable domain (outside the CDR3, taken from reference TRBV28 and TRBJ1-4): DVKVTQSSRYLVKRTGEKVFLECVQDMDHENMFWYRQDPGLGLRLIYFSYDVKMKEKGDIPEGYSVSREKKERFSLILESASTNQTSMYLCASSFWDRVSPLFFGSGTQLSVL.

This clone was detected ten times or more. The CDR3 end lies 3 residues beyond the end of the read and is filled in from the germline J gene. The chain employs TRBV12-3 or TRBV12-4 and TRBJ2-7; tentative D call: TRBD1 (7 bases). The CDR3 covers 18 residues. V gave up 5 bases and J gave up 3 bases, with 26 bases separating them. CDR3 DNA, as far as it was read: TGTGCCAGCAGTCAGGGGGTGGACCCAGGCGGGGTAGACTACGAG. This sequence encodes CASSQGVDPGGVDYE. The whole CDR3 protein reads CASSQGVDPGGVDYEQYF.

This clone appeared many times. Incomplete CDR3 DNA: TGTGCCAGTAGTATAGGGCTAGCGGCCGAG. Translation: CASSIGLAAE. The whole CDR3 sequence reads CASSIGLAAEQYF. The chain recombines TRBV19 with TRBJ2-7; 7 bases are shared with TRBD2. The read halts 3 residues ahead of the CDR3 end, with the missing end drawn from the germline J gene. V trimming: 1 base; J trimming: 6 bases; junction bases outside the gene matches: 3. The CDR3 consists of 13 residues. Germline values: CDR1 LNHDA, CDR2 SQIVND (reference sequence).

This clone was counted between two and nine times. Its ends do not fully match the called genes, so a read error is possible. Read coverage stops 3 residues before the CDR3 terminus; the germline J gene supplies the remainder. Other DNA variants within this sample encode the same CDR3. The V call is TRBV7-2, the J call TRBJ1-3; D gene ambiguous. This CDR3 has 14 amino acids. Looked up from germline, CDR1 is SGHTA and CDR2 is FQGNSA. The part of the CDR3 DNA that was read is TGTGCCAGCAGCTTAGTACAGCCTGGAAACACG. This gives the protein CASSLVQPGNT. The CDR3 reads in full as CASSLVQPGNTIYF.

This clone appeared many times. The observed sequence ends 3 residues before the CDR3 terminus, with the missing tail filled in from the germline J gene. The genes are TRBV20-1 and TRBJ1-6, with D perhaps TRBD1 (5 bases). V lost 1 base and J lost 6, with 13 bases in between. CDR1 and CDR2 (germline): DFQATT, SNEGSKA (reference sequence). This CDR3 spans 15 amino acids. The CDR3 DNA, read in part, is TGCAGTGCTAGAGGCTCCGCAGGGCCTAATTCACCC. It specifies CSARGSAGPNSP. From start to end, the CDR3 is CSARGSAGPNSPLHF.

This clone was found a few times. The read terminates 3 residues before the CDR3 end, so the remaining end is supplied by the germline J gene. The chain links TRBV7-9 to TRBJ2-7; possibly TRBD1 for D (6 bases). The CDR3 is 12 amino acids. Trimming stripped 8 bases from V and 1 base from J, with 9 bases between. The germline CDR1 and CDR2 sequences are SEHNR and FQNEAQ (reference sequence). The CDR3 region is CASAQGSYEQYF. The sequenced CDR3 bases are TGTGCCAGCGCCCAGGGGTCCTACGAG.

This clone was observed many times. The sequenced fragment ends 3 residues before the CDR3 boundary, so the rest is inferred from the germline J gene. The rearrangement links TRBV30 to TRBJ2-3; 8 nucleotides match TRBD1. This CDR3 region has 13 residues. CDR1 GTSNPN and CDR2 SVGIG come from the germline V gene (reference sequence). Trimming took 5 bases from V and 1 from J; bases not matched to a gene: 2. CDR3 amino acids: CAWEGQGTDTQYF. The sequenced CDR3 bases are TGTGCCTGGGAGGGACAGGGCACAGATACG.